What follows describes a single TCR beta chain. The data were obtained in a study of cytomegalovirus exposure and HLA in healthy donors. The PCR made use of 60 Vbeta and 13 Jbeta primers. Sequencing was performed with immunoSEQ multiplex PCR; in TCRdb, only in-frame clones are kept and a portion is missing. The table records around 57,000 clones, around 89% of them present only once. The CDR3 spans 15 residues. Trimming left V 2 bases short and J 2 bases short, with 11 bases between. CDR1 is SGDLS and CDR2 is YYNGEE in the germline V gene. The TCR originated in a man aged 25 to 40 in good health and CMV-seropositive. Material for sequencing was PBMCs. The gene calls are TRBV9 and TRBJ2-1, with D possibly matching TRBD2 (7 bases). The CDR3 DNA reads as TGTGCCAGCAGCGTCGGGGGGCCTACCTACAATGAGCAGTTCTTC. Translating gives CASSVGGPTYNEQFF.